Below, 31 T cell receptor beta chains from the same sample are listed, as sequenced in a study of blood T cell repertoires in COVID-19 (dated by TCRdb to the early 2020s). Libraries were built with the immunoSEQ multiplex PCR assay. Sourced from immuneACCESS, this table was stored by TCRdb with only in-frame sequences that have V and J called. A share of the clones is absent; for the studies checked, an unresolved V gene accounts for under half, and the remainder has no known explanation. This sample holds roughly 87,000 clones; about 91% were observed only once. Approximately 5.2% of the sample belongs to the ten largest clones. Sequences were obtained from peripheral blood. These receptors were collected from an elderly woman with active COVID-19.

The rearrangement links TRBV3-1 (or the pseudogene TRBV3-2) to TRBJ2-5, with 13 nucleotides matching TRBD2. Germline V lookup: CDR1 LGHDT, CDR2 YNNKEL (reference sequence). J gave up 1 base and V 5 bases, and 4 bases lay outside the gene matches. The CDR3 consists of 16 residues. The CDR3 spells CASSRRLAGGQETQYF. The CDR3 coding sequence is TGTGCCAGCAGCAGGCGACTAGCGGGAGGCCAAGAGACCCAGTACTTC.

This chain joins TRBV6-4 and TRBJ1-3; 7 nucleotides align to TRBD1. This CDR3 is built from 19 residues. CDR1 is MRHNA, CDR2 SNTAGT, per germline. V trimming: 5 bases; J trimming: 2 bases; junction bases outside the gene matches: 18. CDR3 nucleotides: TGTGCCAGCAGTTCCCTCCGGGACAGTTTCCCCCAGGCTGGAAACACCATATATTTT. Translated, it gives CASSSLRDSFPQAGNTIYF.

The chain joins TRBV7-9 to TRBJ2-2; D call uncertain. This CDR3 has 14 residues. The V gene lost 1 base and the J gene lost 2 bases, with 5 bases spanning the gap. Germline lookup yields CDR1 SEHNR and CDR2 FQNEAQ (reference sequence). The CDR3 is CASSLGGNTGELFF. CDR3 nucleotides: TGTGCCAGCAGCTTAGGAGGTAACACCGGGGAGCTGTTTTTT.

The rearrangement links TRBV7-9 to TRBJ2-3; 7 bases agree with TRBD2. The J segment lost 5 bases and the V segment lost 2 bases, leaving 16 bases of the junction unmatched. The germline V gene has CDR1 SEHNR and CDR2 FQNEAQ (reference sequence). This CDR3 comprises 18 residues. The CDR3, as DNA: TGTGCCAGCAGCTTAATGGGGACGGGGCGGGAGACGAGAGATACGCAGTATTTT. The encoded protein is CASSLMGTGRETRDTQYF.

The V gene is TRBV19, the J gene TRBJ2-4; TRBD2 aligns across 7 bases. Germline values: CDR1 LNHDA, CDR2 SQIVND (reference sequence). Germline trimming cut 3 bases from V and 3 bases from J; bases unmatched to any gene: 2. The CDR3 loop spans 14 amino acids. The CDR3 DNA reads TGTGCCAGTAGTATCCGGGACTACAAAAACATTCAGTACTTC. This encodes CASSIRDYKNIQYF.

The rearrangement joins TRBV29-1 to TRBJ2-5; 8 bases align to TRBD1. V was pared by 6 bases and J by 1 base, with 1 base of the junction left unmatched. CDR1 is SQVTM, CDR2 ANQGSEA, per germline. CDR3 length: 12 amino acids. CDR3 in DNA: TGCAGCGTGGGACAGGTCCAAGAGACCCAGTACTTC. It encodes CSVGQVQETQYF. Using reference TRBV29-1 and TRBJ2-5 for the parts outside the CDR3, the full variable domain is SAVISQKPSRDICQRGTSLTIQCQVDSQVTMMFWYRQQPGQSLTLIATANQGSEATYESGFVIDKFPISRPNLTFSTLTVSNMSPEDSSIYLCSVGQVQETQYFGPGTRLLVL.

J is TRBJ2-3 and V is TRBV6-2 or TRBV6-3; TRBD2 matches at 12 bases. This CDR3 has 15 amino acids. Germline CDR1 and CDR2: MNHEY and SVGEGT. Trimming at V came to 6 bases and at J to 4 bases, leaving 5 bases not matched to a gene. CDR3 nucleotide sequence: TGTGCCAGCAGCCGACTAGCGGGAGTCCCAGATACGCAGTATTTT. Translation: CASSRLAGVPDTQYF.

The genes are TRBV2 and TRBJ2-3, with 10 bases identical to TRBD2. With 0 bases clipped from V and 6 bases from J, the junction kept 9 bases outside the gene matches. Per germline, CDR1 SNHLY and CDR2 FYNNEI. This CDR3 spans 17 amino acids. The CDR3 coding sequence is TGTGCCAGCAGTGAAGCGCCAGCGGGAGGGCTTTGGGATACGCAGTATTTT. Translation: CASSEAPAGGLWDTQYF. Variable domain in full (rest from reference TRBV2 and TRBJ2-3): EPEVTQTPSHQVTQMGQEVILRCVPISNHLYFYWYRQILGQKVEFLVSFYNNEISEKSEIFDDQFSVERPDGSNFTLKIRSTKLEDSAMYFCASSEAPAGGLWDTQYFGPGTRLTVL.

In DNA form, the CDR3 reads TGCGCCAGCAGCTTAGGACAGGGTGGGACCCAGTACTTC. This translates into CASSLGQGGTQYF. This chain uses TRBV5-1 with TRBJ2-5; 8 bases line up with TRBD1. The trim removed 2 bases at V and 7 bases at J, leaving 4 bases unmatched. The CDR3 is 13 residues long. CDR1 is SGHRS and CDR2 is YFSETQ in the germline V gene.

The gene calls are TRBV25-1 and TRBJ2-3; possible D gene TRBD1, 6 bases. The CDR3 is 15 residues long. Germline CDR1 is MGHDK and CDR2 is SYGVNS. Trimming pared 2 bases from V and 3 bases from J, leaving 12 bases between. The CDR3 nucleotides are TGTGCCAGCAGTGAAGGTCAGGGGTGGACAGATACGCAGTATTTT. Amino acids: CASSEGQGWTDTQYF.

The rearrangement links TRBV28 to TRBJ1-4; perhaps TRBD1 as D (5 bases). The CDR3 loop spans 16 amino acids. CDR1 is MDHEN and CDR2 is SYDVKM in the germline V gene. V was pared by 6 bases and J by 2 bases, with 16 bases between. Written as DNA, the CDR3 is TGTGCCAGCAGCGTTAATATGGGGGGGACTAATGAAAAACTGTTTTTT. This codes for CASSVNMGGTNEKLFF.

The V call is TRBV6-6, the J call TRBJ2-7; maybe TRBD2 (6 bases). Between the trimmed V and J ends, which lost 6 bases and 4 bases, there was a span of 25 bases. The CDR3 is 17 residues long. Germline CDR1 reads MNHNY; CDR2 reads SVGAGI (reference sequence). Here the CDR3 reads CASSRGSGGQARYEQYF. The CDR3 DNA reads TGTGCCAGCAGCCGAGGTTCCGGGGGTCAGGCGAGGTACGAGCAGTACTTC.

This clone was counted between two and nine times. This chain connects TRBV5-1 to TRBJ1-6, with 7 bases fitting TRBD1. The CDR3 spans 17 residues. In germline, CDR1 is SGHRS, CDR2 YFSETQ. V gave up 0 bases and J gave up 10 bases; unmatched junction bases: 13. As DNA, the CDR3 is TGCGCCAGCAGCTTGGCCGACAGGGCGTCCACTGAATCACCCCTCCACTTT. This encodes CASSLADRASTESPLHF.

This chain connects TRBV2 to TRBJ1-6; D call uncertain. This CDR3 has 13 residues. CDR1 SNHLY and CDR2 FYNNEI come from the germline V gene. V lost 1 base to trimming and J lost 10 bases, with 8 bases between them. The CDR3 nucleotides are TGTGCCAGCAGTGAAGGGCGGGGATCACCCCTCCACTTT. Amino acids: CASSEGRGSPLHF.

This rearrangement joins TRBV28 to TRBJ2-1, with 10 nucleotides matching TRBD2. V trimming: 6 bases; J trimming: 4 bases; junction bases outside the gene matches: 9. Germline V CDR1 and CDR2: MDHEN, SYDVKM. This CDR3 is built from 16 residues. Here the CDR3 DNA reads TGTGCCAGCAGCTCGCCACCTAGCGGGAGTTACAATGAGCAGTTCTTC. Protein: CASSSPPSGSYNEQFF. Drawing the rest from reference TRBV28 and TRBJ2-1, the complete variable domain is DVKVTQSSRYLVKRTGEKVFLECVQDMDHENMFWYRQDPGLGLRLIYFSYDVKMKEKGDIPEGYSVSREKKERFSLILESASTNQTSMYLCASSSPPSGSYNEQFFGPGTRLTVL.

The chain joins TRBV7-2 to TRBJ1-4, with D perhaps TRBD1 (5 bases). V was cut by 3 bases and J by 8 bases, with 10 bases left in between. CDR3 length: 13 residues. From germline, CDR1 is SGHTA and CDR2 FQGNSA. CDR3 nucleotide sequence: TGTGCCAGCAGCTTTCCAGGGTGGGAAAAACTGTTTTTT. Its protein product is CASSFPGWEKLFF.

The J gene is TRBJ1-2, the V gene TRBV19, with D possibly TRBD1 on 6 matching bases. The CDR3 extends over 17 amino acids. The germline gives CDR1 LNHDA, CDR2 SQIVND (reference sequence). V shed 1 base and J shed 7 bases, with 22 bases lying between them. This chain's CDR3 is CASSIGGVGGPMGGYTF. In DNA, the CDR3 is TGTGCCAGTAGTATAGGAGGAGTCGGGGGGCCGATGGGTGGCTACACCTTC. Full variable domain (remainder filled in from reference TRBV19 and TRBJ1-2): DGGITQSPKYLFRKEGQNVTLSCEQNLNHDAMYWYRQDPGQGLRLIYYSQIVNDFQKGDIAEGYSVSREKKESFPLTVTSAQKNPTAFYLCASSIGGVGGPMGGYTFGSGTRLTVV.

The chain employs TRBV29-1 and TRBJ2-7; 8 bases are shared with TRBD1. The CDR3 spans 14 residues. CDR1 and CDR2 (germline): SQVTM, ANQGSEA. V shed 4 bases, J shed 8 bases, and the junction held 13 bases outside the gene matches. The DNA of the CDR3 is TGCAGCGTTGCCGGTGGGGGACAGGAACCAAAGCAGTACTTC. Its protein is CSVAGGGQEPKQYF.

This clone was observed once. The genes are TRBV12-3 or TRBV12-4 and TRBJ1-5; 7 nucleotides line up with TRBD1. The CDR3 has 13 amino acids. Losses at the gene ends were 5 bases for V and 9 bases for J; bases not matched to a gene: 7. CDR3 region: CASSPQGLGPQHF. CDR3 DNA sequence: TGTGCCAGCAGTCCACAGGGGCTGGGGCCCCAGCATTTT.

CDR3 sequence (DNA): TGTGCCAGCACTCCTCCGACAGGGACCTCGGGGCAGTACTTC. The encoded protein is CASTPPTGTSGQYF. This chain joins TRBV6-6 and TRBJ2-7; 7 nucleotides align to TRBD1. The CDR3 loop spans 14 amino acids. CDR1 and CDR2 from the germline V gene are MNHNY and SVGAGI (reference sequence). After removal of 7 bases from V and 9 bases from J, the junction contained 15 bases not matched to a gene.

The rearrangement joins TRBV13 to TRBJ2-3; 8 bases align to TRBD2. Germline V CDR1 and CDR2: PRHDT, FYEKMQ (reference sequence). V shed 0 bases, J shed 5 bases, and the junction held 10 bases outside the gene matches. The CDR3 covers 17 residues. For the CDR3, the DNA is TGTGCCAGCAGCTTAGGGGTTAGCGGGACTTTGAGAGATACGCAGTATTTT. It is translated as CASSLGVSGTLRDTQYF.

DNA for the CDR3: TGTGCCAGCGCAGGGGGAAGGGGAAACACCATATATTTT. Translated, it gives CASAGGRGNTIYF. J is TRBJ1-3 and V is TRBV12-3 or TRBV12-4; 7 bases agree with TRBD1. CDR3 length equals 13 residues. V shed 8 bases, J shed 4 bases, and the junction held 5 bases outside the gene matches.

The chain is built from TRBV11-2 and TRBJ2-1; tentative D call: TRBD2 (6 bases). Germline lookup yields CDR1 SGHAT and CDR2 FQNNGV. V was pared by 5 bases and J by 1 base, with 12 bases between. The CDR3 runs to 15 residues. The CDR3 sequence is CASSRGWESYNEQFF. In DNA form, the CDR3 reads TGTGCCAGCAGCCGGGGGTGGGAATCCTACAATGAGCAGTTCTTC.

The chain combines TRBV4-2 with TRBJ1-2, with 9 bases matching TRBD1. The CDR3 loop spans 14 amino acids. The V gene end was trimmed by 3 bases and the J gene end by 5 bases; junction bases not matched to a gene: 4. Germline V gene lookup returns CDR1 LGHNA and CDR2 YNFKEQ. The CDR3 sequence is CASSQGQGSYGYTF. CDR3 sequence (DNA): TGTGCCAGCAGCCAGGGACAGGGTTCTTATGGCTACACCTTC.

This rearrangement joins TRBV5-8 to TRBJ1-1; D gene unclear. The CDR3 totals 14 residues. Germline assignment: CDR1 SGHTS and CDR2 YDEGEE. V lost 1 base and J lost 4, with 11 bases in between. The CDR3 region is CASSLSGMGTEAFF. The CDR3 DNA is TGTGCCAGCAGCTTGAGCGGGATGGGCACTGAAGCTTTCTTT.

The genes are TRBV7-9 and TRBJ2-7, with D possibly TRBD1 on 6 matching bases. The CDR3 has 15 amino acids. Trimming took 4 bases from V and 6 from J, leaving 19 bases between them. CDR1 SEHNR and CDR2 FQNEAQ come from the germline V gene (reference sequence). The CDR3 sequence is CASSSLLTGNSEQYF. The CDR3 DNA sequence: TGTGCCAGCAGCTCGCTCCTAACAGGGAATAGCGAGCAGTACTTC.

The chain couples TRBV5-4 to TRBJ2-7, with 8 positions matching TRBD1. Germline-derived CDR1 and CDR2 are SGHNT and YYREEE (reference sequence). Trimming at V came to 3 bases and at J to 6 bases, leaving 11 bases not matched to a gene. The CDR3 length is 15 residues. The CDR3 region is CASSWGSGGHSEQYF. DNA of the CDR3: TGTGCCAGCAGCTGGGGATCAGGGGGCCACAGCGAGCAGTACTTC. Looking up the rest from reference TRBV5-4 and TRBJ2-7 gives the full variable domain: ETGVTQSPTHLIKTRGQQVTLRCSSQSGHNTVSWYQQALGQGPQFIFQYYREEENGRGNFPPRFSGLQFPNYSSELNVNALELDDSALYLCASSWGSGGHSEQYFGPGTRLTVT.

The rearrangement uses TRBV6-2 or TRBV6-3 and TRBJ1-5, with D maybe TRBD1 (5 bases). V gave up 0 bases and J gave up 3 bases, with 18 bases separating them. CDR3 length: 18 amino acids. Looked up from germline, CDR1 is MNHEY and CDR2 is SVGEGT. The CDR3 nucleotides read TGTGCCAGCAGTTACTCCCTGACCCTGACAGTCTCCAATCAGCCCCAGCATTTT. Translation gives CASSYSLTLTVSNQPQHF.

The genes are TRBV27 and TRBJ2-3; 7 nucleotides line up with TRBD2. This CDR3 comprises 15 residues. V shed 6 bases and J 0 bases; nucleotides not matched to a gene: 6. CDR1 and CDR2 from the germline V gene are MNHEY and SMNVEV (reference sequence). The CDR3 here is CASSTTSDSTDTQYF. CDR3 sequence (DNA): TGTGCCAGCAGCACCACTAGCGATAGCACAGATACGCAGTATTTT.

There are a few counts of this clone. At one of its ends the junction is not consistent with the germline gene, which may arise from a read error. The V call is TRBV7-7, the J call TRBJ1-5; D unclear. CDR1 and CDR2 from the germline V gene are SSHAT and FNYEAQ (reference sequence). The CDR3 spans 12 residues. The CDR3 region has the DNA TGTGCTAGCAGCTCCTACAATCAGCCCCAGCATTTT. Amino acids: CASSSYNQPQHF.

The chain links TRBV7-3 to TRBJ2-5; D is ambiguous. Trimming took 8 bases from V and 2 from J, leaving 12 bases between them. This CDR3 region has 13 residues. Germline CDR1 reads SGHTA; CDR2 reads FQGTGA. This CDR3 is CASHRAVQETQYF. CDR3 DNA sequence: TGTGCCAGCCACCGAGCTGTTCAAGAGACCCAGTACTTC.